This TCR beta chain originates from a study of yellow fever vaccine responses in identical twins. Study results and limitations: Vaccine T cell responses of twins reportedly seemed partly convergent and partly personalized.

Details on this clonotype: The antigen is not known.

TCRdb recomputed calls from the RT-PCR reads with MiXCR, one row per CDR3 protein. The sample contains 3,500 to 4,500 distinct CDR3 sequences, approximately 89% of which appear only once. The germline V gene encodes CDR1 SGHRS and CDR2 YFSETQ. CDR3 size: 13 residues. Trimming took 3 bases from V and 1 from J, leaving 7 bases between them. The TCR was taken from a woman between 18 and 30 years old who received the yellow fever vaccine. The source was T cells from blood (PBMCs), unsorted or a sorted subset (not recorded which), collected before or after yellow fever vaccination (not recorded which). The chain is built from TRBV5-1 and TRBJ1-1; no reliable D call. The CDR3 sequence: CASSSDPNTEAFF. CDR3 bases: TGCGCCAGCAGCTCTGATCCGAACACTGAAGCTTTCTTT.